This T cell receptor (beta chain) is drawn from a study of preoperative IRX-2 immunotherapy in early breast cancer. Documented treatment: preoperative locoregional IRX-2 cytokine immunotherapy. Patients received preoperative, locoregional IRX-2 cytokine immunotherapy in a phase Ib study. Data came from immunoSEQ multiplex PCR; TCRdb stores just in-frame clones and leaves some out. The data hold around 29,000 clones, with 90% observed a single time. V lost 8 bases to trimming and J lost 4 bases; unmatched junction nucleotides: 11. The CDR3 totals 14 residues. Germline V gene sequence: CDR1 SGHRS, CDR2 YFSETQ.

This sequence joins TRBV5-1 and TRBJ2-5; 7 bases line up with TRBD1. The biological material was taken from a patient treated with IRX-2 immunotherapy. This TCR was recovered from a human donor with breast cancer. CDR3 DNA sequence: TGCGCCAGTCTATCGACAGGGTGGGGAGAGACCCAGTACTTC. As protein: CASLSTGWGETQYF.